This T cell receptor beta chain was observed in a study of shared clonotypes between healthy human individuals. Study background: With ages of 18 to 49, the donors were two women and a few men. Broader study findings: Large sequencing depth failed to make sorted-subset sequencing complete, rarefaction showed.

Naive CD8 populations comprised CD45RO-negative cells positively selected for CCR7, excluding terminally differentiated effector memory CD45RA+ cells. A word on this clone: Its antigen remains unidentified.

The V end lost 1 base, the J end lost 3 bases, and 16 bases lay between the germline ends. Germline CDR1 is MNHEY and CDR2 is SMNVEV (reference sequence). CDR3 size: 16 residues. Sequencing was performed with immunoSEQ multiplex PCR; in TCRdb, only in-frame clones are kept and a portion is missing. The data show about 2.1 million clones, about 92% seen once. The chain carries TRBV27 and TRBJ2-7; a possible D gene is TRBD2 (5 bases). The receptor's source is a man aged 18 to 35 in good health. Some clones in this sample may be carry-over from other donors' samples. The specimen sequenced was naive CD8+ T cells from PBMCs. In nucleotides, the CDR3 is TGTGCCAGCAGTTTATTACCGGGGTCAACCCGCTACGAGCAGTACTTC. Encoded protein: CASSLLPGSTRYEQYF.